This TCR beta chain was sequenced for a study of cytomegalovirus exposure and HLA in healthy donors. Primers for the PCR totalled 60 Vbeta and 13 Jbeta. Here immunoSEQ multiplex PCR was the method, and the copy in TCRdb shows in-frame clones only, minus some. Altogether about 160,000 clones are present, 80% being singletons, with the ten largest covering about 4.7%. In regard to this clone: As yet, its antigen is unknown.

Germline values: CDR1 MGHDK, CDR2 SYGVNS. The CDR3 is 13 residues long. Germline trimming cut 8 bases from V and 1 base from J; bases unmatched to any gene: 5. Study outcomes and limitations: Rarity held for most TCR sequences, but there were some public TCRs that occurred in many donors.

Material for sequencing was PBMCs. The rearrangement joins TRBV25-1 to TRBJ2-7; TRBD1 matches 7 bases. This receptor was identified in a man aged 25 to 40 in good health and CMV-seronegative. The CDR3: CASSGQNSYEQYF. The CDR3, as DNA: TGTGCCAGCTCGGGACAGAATTCCTACGAGCAGTACTTC.